A single sample is the source of the 22 T cell receptor beta chains below, sequenced in a study of T cells after yellow fever vaccination. MiXCR was run by TCRdb on the 5' RACE reads, yielding one entry per CDR3 protein. The sample lists around 610,000 distinct CDR3 sequences, roughly 12% occurring once. The input for sequencing was PBMCs, taken on the day of the yellow fever booster vaccination. Every receptor here comes from a man aged 25-45 years who received the YFV17D yellow fever vaccine.

This clonotype occurred a few times. The chain joins TRBV7-9 to TRBJ2-1, with TRBD2 identical over 7 bases. Trimming cost V 5 bases and J 9 bases; bases outside gene matches: 13. The CDR3 covers 15 residues. Germline V gives CDR1 SEHNR, CDR2 FQNEAQ (reference sequence). CDR3 sequence reads: CASSPQGLGGVEQFF. The CDR3, as DNA: TGTGCCAGCAGCCCCCAGGGTTTGGGGGGGGTTGAGCAGTTCTTC.

The chain combines TRBV4-2 with TRBJ2-3, with 9 bases lining up with TRBD2. The CDR3 spans 16 residues. The trim removed 3 bases at V and 3 bases at J, leaving 7 bases unmatched. Germline V CDR1 and CDR2: LGHNA, YNFKEQ. This CDR3 reads CASSQDSGRVTDTQYF. For the CDR3, the DNA is TGTGCCAGCAGCCAGGATAGCGGGAGAGTGACAGATACGCAGTATTTT.

This clonotype has only a few counts. The CDR3 loop is CASSVNGQGNEQYF. As DNA, the CDR3 is TGTGCCAGCAGCGTCAACGGACAGGGCAACGAGCAGTACTTC. V gene TRBV9 combines with J gene TRBJ2-7, with 8 bases identical to TRBD1. CDR3 length: 14 amino acids. V lost 2 bases and J lost 5; bases outside the gene matches: 6. CDR1 and CDR2 (germline): SGDLS, YYNGEE.

This clonotype was observed a few times. The chain uses TRBV29-1 and TRBJ1-2, with 9 positions matching TRBD1. After removal of 5 bases from V and 4 bases from J, the junction contained 5 bases not matched to a gene. Germline lookup yields CDR1 SQVTM and CDR2 ANQGSEA. This CDR3 is 13 amino acids long. CDR3 region: CSVLQGAGYGYTF. The CDR3 bases are TGCAGCGTTTTACAGGGGGCTGGCTATGGCTACACCTTC.

Only a few counts were recorded for this clonotype. The chain recombines TRBV12-3 or TRBV12-4 with TRBJ2-3; the D is unclear. This CDR3 has 13 amino acids. V was shortened by 4 bases and J by 4 bases, with 9 bases between the two germline ends. CDR3 amino acids: CASSSRFADTQYF. The DNA for the CDR3 is TGTGCCAGCAGTTCAAGGTTCGCAGATACGCAGTATTTT.

The rearrangement links TRBV10-2 to TRBJ2-6, with a possible D match to TRBD2 (6 bases). Deletions cut 7 bases from V and 1 base from J, with 17 bases between. Germline V gene data show CDR1 as WSHSY and CDR2 as SAAADI. The CDR3 spans 17 residues. The CDR3 reads CASILPGASSGANVLTF. The CDR3 DNA reads TGCGCCAGCATATTGCCGGGAGCGAGTTCTGGGGCCAACGTCCTGACTTTC.

The chain carries TRBV3-1 and TRBJ1-1, with D unclear. The CDR3 runs to 12 residues. Trimming left V 2 bases short and J 7 bases short, with 8 bases between. Germline V gene lookup returns CDR1 LGHDT and CDR2 YNNKEL (reference sequence). CDR3 protein: CASSQRDGEAFF. The CDR3 region has the DNA TGTGCCAGCAGCCAAAGAGACGGTGAAGCTTTCTTT. Using reference TRBV3-1 and TRBJ1-1 for the parts outside the CDR3, the full variable domain is DTAVSQTPKYLVTQMGNDKSIKCEQNLGHDTMYWYKQDSKKFLKIMFSYNNKELIINETVPNRFSPKSPDKAHLNLHINSLELGDSAVYFCASSQRDGEAFFGQGTRLTVV.

In its sample, this clonotype was seen a few times. The V call is TRBV20-1, the J call TRBJ2-1; 8 bases align to TRBD2. The V gene's germline CDR1 is DFQATT and CDR2 SNEGSKA (reference sequence). The CDR3 has 13 residues. Trimming cost V 7 bases and J 7 bases; bases outside gene matches: 9. CDR3: CSDSPGGRNEQFF. In DNA form, the CDR3 reads TGCAGTGACTCCCCGGGAGGGCGTAATGAGCAGTTCTTC.

This clonotype was observed many times. CDR3 bases: TGCGCCAGCAGATTGATTCAGGGGGCAACCGGGGAGCTGTTTTTT. Its protein product is CASRLIQGATGELFF. The rearrangement uses TRBV5-1 and TRBJ2-2; TRBD1 agrees at 8 bases. Germline values: CDR1 SGHRS, CDR2 YFSETQ. The CDR3 runs 15 residues. V dropped 5 bases and J dropped 5; count of bases not matched to a gene: 8.

The chain is built from TRBV24-1 and TRBJ2-1; 8 bases are a match to TRBD2. The trim removed 3 bases at V and 4 bases at J, leaving 7 bases unmatched. The germline gives CDR1 KGHDR, CDR2 SFDVKD. This CDR3 contains 16 residues. The CDR3 DNA follows: TGTGCCACCAGTGATACCGGGGGGGGCCTTTACAATGAGCAGTTCTTC. Its translation is CATSDTGGGLYNEQFF.

V and J are TRBV19 and TRBJ2-7; 9 bases agree with TRBD1. The ends lost 6 bases at V and 2 bases at J; junction bases unmatched: 8. The CDR3 has 15 amino acids. Germline-derived CDR1 and CDR2 are LNHDA and SQIVND (reference sequence). CDR3 residues: CASSPAGTGTYEQYF. CDR3 DNA: TGTGCCAGTAGCCCGGCCGGGACAGGGACCTACGAGCAGTACTTC.

This sequence joins TRBV12-3 or TRBV12-4 and TRBJ2-4, with 9 bases matching TRBD2. The CDR3 contains 14 residues. Trimming cost V 6 bases and J 9 bases; bases outside gene matches: 9. DNA for the CDR3: TGTGCCAGCAGCCCCCGGACTAGCGAAGTCATTCAGTACTTC. Translation gives CASSPRTSEVIQYF.

This clonotype was seen a handful of times. The chain has TRBV20-1 and TRBJ2-4; D uncertain. Germline values: CDR1 DFQATT, CDR2 SNEGSKA (reference sequence). CDR3 length: 14 residues. The V end was cut by 8 bases, the J end by 3 bases, with 17 bases between. CDR3 residues: CSSSSGSGKNIQYF. In DNA, the CDR3 is TGCAGTTCCTCATCCGGTTCGGGCAAAAACATTCAGTACTTC.

This rearrangement joins TRBV5-8 to TRBJ1-1; no definite D call. The CDR3 runs 15 residues. Between the trimmed V and J ends, which lost 2 bases and 1 base, there was a span of 12 bases. The germline gives CDR1 SGHTS, CDR2 YDEGEE. For the CDR3, the DNA is TGTGCCAGCAGCTTTGGAGGGATCTCGAACACTGAAGCTTTCTTT. Protein product: CASSFGGISNTEAFF.

This chain connects TRBV5-1 to TRBJ2-3, with D unresolved. The V end was cut by 7 bases, the J end by 0 bases, with 15 bases between. Germline V gene data show CDR1 as SGHRS and CDR2 as YFSETQ. The CDR3 is 15 residues long. CDR3 bases: TGCGCCAGCTCATCGGCGGCGAGCAGCACAGATACGCAGTATTTT. Translating gives CASSSAASSTDTQYF.

This sequence joins TRBV28 and TRBJ2-5; 7 bases agree with TRBD2. Trimming took 3 bases from V and 2 from J; bases not matched to a gene: 6. Germline values: CDR1 MDHEN, CDR2 SYDVKM. The CDR3 consists of 15 residues. Here the CDR3 reads CASSFGLADQETQYF. In nucleotides, the CDR3 is TGTGCCAGCAGTTTTGGGCTAGCGGATCAAGAGACCCAGTACTTC. The variable domain in full, completed from reference TRBV28 and TRBJ2-5, reads DVKVTQSSRYLVKRTGEKVFLECVQDMDHENMFWYRQDPGLGLRLIYFSYDVKMKEKGDIPEGYSVSREKKERFSLILESASTNQTSMYLCASSFGLADQETQYFGPGTRLLVL.

Many counts were recorded for this clonotype. The J gene is TRBJ1-6, the V gene TRBV12-3 or TRBV12-4; the D is unclear. V was clipped by 1 base and J by 9 bases, with 13 bases between them. There are 15 residues in the CDR3. The CDR3 loop is CASSLGGSNFSPLHF. The DNA for the CDR3 is TGTGCCAGCAGTTTAGGAGGGTCGAACTTTTCACCCCTCCACTTT.

J is TRBJ1-1 and V is TRBV30; D is unresolved. Germline V gene lookup returns CDR1 GTSNPN and CDR2 SVGIG (reference sequence). This CDR3 has 13 amino acids. V was shortened by 5 bases and J by 0 bases, with 10 bases between the two germline ends. The CDR3 here is CAWGVDLNTEAFF. The CDR3 DNA reads TGTGCCTGGGGGGTCGACTTGAACACTGAAGCTTTCTTT.

V is TRBV12-3 or TRBV12-4 and J is TRBJ2-2, with unresolved D. V was clipped by 10 bases and J by 6 bases, with 18 bases between them. The CDR3 length is 14 residues. The CDR3 sequence is CATWVGSRAGELFF. CDR3 nucleotides: TGTGCCACCTGGGTGGGCTCACGCGCCGGGGAGCTGTTTTTT.

This clonotype was observed a handful of times. V usage is TRBV9 and J usage is TRBJ2-3; D gene unclear. Trimming removed 0 bases at V and 2 bases at J, with 10 bases between. This CDR3 comprises 15 residues. The germline gives CDR1 SGDLS, CDR2 YYNGEE. CDR3 loop: CASSVAPSHTDTQYF. The CDR3 DNA reads as TGTGCCAGCAGCGTAGCCCCCTCCCACACAGATACGCAGTATTTT.

This clonotype has more than one count but fewer than ten. This chain links TRBV12-3 or TRBV12-4 with TRBJ2-7; TRBD2 matches 7 bases. This CDR3 spans 14 amino acids. Unmatched junction bases numbered 8, after V lost 5 bases and J lost 4 bases. CDR3 bases: TGTGCCAGCAGTCCCGGGACTATTTTTTACGAGCAGTACTTC. Translation gives CASSPGTIFYEQYF.

The CDR3 coding sequence is TGTGCCAGCAGTTTATATCGACTCTACGAGCAGTACTTC. This codes for CASSLYRLYEQYF. This chain joins TRBV28 and TRBJ2-7; D remains unclear. CDR1 and CDR2 (germline): MDHEN, SYDVKM. Trimming cost V 1 base and J 3 bases, with 7 bases left between them. The CDR3 is made up of 13 amino acids.